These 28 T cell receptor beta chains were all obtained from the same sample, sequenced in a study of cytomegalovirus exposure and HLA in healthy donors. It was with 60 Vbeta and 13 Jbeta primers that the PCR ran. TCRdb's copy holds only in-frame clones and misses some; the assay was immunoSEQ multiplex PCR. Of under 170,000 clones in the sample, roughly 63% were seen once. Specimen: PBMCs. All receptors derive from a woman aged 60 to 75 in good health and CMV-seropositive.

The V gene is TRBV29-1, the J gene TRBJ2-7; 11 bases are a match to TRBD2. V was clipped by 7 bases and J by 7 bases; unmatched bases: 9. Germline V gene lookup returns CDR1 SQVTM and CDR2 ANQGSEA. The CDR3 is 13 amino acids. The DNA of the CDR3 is TGCAGCGCCGCCTTAGCGGGAGGGCAAGAGCAGTACTTC. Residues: CSAALAGGQEQYF.

The CDR3 spells CASSSPDTYNEQFF. As DNA, the CDR3 is TGTGCCAGCAGCTCACCGGACACATACAATGAGCAGTTCTTC. The V call is TRBV7-7, the J call TRBJ2-1; D might be TRBD1 (5 bases). CDR3 length: 14 residues. With 4 bases removed from V and 4 bases from J, the gap between germline ends came to 11 bases. CDR1 SSHAT and CDR2 FNYEAQ come from the germline V gene (reference sequence). Drawing the rest from reference TRBV7-7 and TRBJ2-1, the complete variable domain is GAGVSQSPRYKVTKRGQDVTLRCDPISSHATLYWYQQALGQGPEFLTYFNYEAQPDKSGLPSDRFSAERPEGSISTLTIQRTEQRDSAMYRCASSSPDTYNEQFFGPGTRLTVL.

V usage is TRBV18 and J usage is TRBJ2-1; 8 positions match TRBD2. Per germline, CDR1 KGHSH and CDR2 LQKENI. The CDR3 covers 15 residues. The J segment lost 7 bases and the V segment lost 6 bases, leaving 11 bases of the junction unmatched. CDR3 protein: CASSRGPGGWNEQFF. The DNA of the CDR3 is TGTGCCAGCTCTCGGGGACCGGGAGGGTGGAATGAGCAGTTCTTC.

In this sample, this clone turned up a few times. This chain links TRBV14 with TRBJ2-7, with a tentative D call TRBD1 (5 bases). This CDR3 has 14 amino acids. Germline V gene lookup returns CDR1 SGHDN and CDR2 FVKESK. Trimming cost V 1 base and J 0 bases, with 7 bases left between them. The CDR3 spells CASSQVGASYEQYF. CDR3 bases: TGTGCCAGCAGCCAAGTTGGGGCCTCCTACGAGCAGTACTTC.

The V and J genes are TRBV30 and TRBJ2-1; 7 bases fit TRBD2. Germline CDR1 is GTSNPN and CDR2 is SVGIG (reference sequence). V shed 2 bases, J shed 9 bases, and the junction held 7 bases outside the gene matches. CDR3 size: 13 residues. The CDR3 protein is CAWSFGGGPEQFF. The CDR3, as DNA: TGTGCCTGGAGTTTTGGGGGAGGGCCTGAGCAGTTCTTC.

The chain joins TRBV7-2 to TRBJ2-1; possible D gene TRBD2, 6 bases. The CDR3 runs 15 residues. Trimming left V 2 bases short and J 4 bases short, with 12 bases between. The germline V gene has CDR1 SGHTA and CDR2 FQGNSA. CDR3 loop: CASSLRTTLYNEQFF. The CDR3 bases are TGTGCCAGCAGCTTAAGGACTACCCTTTACAATGAGCAGTTCTTC.

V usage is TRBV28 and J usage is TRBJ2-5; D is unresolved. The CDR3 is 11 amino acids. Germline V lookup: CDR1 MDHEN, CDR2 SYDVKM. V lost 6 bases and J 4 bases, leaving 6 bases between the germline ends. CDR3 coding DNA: TGTGCCAGCAGCCCAGGAGAGACCCAGTACTTC. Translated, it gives CASSPGETQYF.

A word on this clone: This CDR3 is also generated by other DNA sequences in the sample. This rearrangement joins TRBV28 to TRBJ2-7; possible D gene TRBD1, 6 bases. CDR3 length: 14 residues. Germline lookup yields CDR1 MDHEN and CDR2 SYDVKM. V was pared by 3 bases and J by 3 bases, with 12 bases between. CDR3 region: CASSLAGASYEQYF. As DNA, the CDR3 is TGTGCCAGCAGTTTGGCAGGGGCGAGCTACGAGCAGTACTTC.

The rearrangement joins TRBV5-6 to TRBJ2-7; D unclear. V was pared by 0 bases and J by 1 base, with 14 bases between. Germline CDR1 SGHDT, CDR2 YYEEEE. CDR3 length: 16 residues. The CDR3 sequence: CASSLAWRGDSYEQYF. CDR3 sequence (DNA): TGTGCCAGCAGCTTGGCCTGGAGAGGAGATTCCTACGAGCAGTACTTC. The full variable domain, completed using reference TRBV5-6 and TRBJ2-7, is DAGVTQSPTHLIKTRGQQVTLRCSPKSGHDTVSWYQQALGQGPQFIFQYYEEEERQRGNFPDRFSGHQFPNYSSELNVNALLLGDSALYLCASSLAWRGDSYEQYFGPGTRLTVT.

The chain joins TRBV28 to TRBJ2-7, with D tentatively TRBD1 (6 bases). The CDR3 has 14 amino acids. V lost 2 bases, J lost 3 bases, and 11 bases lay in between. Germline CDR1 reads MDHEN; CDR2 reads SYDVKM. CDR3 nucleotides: TGTGCCAGCAGTTTACCCTTACAGGGCTACGAGCAGTACTTC. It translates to CASSLPLQGYEQYF.

For the CDR3, the DNA is TGTGCCAGCAAAGGGGACAGTTCCTACAATGAGCAGTTCTTC. Its protein is CASKGDSSYNEQFF. The chain recombines TRBV9 with TRBJ2-1, with 7 bases fitting TRBD1. V dropped 6 bases and J dropped 1; count of bases not matched to a gene: 4. The CDR3 consists of 14 residues. From germline, CDR1 is SGDLS and CDR2 YYNGEE.

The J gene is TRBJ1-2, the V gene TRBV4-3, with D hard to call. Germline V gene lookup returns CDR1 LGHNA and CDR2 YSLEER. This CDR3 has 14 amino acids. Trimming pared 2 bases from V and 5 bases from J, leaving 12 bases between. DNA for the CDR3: TGCGCCAGCAGCCAATTAACAGAGCCTTATGGCTACACCTTC. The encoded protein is CASSQLTEPYGYTF.

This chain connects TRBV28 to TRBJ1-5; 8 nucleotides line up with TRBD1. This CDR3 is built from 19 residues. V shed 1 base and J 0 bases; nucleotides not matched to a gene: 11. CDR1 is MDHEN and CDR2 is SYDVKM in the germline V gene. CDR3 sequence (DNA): TGTGCCAGCAGTTTATTGGGTCTGGACAGGGAATATAGCAATCAGCCCCAGCATTTT. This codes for CASSLLGLDREYSNQPQHF.

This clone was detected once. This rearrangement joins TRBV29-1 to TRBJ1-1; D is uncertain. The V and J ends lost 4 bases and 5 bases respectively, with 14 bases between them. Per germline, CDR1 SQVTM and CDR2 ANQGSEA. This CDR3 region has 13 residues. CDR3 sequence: CSVVLVGGTEAFF. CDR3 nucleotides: TGCAGCGTTGTTTTGGTAGGAGGTACTGAAGCTTTCTTT.

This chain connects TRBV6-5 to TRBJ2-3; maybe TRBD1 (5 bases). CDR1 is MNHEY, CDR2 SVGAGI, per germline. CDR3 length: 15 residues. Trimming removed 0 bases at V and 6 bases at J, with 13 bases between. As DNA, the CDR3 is TGTGCCAGCAGTTACTCGGGCCAGGGTGTGGATACGCAGTATTTT. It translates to CASSYSGQGVDTQYF.

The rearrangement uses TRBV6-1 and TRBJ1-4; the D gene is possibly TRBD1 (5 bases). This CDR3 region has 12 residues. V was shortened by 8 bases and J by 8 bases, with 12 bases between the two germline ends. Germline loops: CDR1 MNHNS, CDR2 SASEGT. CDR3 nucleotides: TGTGCCAGCGGGGGGGAGGGGGAAAAACTGTTTTTT. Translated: CASGGEGEKLFF.

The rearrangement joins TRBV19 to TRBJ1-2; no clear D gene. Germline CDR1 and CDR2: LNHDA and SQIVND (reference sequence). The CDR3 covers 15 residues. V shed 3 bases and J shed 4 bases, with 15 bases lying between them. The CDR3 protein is CASSISPGILYGYTF. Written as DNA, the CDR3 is TGTGCCAGTAGTATTAGTCCGGGGATACTCTATGGCTACACCTTC.

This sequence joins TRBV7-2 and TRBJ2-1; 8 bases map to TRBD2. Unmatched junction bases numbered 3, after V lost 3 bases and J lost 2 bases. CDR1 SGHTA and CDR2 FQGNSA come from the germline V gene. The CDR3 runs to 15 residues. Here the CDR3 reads CASSLTSAAYNEQFF. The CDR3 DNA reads TGTGCCAGCAGCTTGACTAGCGCCGCCTACAATGAGCAGTTCTTC.

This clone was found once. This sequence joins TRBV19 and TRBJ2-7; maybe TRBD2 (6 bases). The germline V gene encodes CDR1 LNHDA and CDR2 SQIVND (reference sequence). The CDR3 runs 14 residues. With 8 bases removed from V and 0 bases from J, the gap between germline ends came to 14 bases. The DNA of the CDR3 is TGTGCCAGTTCACCTACGGGACTCTCCTACGAGCAGTACTTC. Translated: CASSPTGLSYEQYF.

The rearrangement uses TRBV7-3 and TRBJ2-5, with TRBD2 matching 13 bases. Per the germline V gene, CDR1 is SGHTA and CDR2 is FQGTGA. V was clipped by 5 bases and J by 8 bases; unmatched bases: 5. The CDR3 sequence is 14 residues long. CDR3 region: CASSLLAGGHTQYF. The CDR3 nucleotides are TGTGCCAGCAGCCTACTAGCGGGAGGGCATACCCAGTACTTC.

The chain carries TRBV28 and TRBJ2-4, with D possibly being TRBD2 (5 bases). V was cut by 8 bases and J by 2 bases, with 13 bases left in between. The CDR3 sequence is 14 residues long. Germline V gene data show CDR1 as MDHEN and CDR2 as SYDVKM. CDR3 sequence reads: CASFAPGTKNIQYF. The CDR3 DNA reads TGTGCCAGCTTTGCCCCGGGGACCAAAAACATTCAGTACTTC.

As DNA, the CDR3 is TGTGCCAGCGACTTGCACAGAGCGGCTAACTATGGCTACACCTTC. Its translation: CASDLHRAANYGYTF. The J gene is TRBJ1-2, the V gene TRBV6-1; D uncertain. The germline V and J ends were trimmed by 8 bases and 0 bases, with 16 bases remaining between them. The V gene's germline CDR1 is MNHNS and CDR2 SASEGT. The CDR3 is 15 amino acids.

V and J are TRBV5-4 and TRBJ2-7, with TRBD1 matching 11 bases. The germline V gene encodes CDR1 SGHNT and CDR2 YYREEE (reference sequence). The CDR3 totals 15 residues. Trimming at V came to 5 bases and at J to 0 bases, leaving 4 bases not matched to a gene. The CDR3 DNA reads TGTGCCAGCAGTCCCGGACAGGGGGCCTCCTACGAGCAGTACTTC. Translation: CASSPGQGASYEQYF.

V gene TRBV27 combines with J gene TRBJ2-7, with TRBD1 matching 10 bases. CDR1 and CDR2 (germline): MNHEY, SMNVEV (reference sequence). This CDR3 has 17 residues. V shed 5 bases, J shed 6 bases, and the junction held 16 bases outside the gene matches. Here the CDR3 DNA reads TGTGCCAGCAGTACCGAAGGACAGGGGGGACGGCGGGGCGAGCAGTACTTC. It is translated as CASSTEGQGGRRGEQYF.

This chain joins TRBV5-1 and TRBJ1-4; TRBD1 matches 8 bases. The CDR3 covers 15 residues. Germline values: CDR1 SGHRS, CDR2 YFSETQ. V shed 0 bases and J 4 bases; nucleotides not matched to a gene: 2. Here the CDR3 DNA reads TGCGCCAGCAGCTTGGAGGGACAGGATAATGAAAAACTGTTTTTT. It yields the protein CASSLEGQDNEKLFF. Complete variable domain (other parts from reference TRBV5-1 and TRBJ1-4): KAGVTQTPRYLIKTRGQQVTLSCSPISGHRSVSWYQQTPGQGLQFLFEYFSETQRNKGNFPGRFSGRQFSNSRSEMNVSTLELGDSALYLCASSLEGQDNEKLFFGSGTQLSVL.

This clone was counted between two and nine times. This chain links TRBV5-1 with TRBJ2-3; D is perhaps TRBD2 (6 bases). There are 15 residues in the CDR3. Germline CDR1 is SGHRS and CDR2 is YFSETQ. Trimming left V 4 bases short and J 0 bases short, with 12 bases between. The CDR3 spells CASSPGLTSTDTQYF. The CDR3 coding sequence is TGCGCCAGCAGCCCGGGACTGACTAGCACAGATACGCAGTATTTT.

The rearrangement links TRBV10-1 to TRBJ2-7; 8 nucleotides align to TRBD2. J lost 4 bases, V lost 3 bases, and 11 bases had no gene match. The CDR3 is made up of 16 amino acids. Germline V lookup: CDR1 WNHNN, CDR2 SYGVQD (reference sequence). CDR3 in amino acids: CASSEARAGEGYEQYF. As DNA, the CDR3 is TGCGCCAGCAGTGAAGCACGAGCGGGAGAAGGGTACGAGCAGTACTTC.

The CDR3 here is CATSRDYRMRTGPLQKETQYF. CDR3 DNA sequence: TGTGCCACCAGCAGAGATTACCGCATGAGGACAGGGCCACTTCAGAAAGAGACCCAGTACTTC. This chain uses TRBV15 with TRBJ2-5; TRBD1 matches at 8 bases. Germline loops: CDR1 LNHNV, CDR2 YYDKDF (reference sequence). V lost 0 bases to trimming and J lost 3 bases; unmatched junction nucleotides: 21. This CDR3 is built from 21 residues.